The text below deals with one TCR beta chain. Its antigen is unknown. There are 15 residues in the CDR3. The germline V gene has CDR1 LNHDA and CDR2 SQIVND (reference sequence). This sample was taken from a study of monozygotic twins with inflammatory bowel disease. Study conclusions and caveats: Among patients, repertoires may have gained variability from differing immunosuppressive treatments. Results did not support any single strong IBD-associated signal or clonotype.

TCRdb reanalyzed the 5' RACE reads and collapses them to one entry per CDR3 protein, without DNA. The sample has about 300,000 distinct CDR3 sequences; the top ten hold roughly 5.8%. This sequence originates from a human donor with ulcerative colitis or Crohn's disease, or a healthy co-twin of an affected twin (not recorded which). The chain has TRBV19 and TRBJ1-3. The sequenced material came from blood. The CDR3: CASRPESSSGNTIYF.